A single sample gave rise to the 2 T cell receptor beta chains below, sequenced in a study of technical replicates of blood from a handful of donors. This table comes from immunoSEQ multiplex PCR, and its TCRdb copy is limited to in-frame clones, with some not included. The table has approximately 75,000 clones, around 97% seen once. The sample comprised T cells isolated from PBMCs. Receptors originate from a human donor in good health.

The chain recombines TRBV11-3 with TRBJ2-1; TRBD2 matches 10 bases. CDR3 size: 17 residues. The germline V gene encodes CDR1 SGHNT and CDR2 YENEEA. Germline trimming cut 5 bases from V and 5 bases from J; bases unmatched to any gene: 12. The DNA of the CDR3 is TGTGCCAGCAGCAATCAATCTAGCGGGAGTAAACACAATGAGCAGTTCTTC. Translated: CASSNQSSGSKHNEQFF.

CDR3 sequence reads: CASSGAPRGRTEAFF. For the CDR3, the DNA is TGTGCCAGCAGTGGAGCTCCTAGGGGTCGGACTGAAGCTTTCTTT. The chain uses TRBV2 and TRBJ1-1; weak D call: TRBD1 (5 bases). Germline V gene lookup returns CDR1 SNHLY and CDR2 FYNNEI. CDR3 length: 15 residues. V was trimmed by 4 bases and J by 5 bases, leaving 17 bases between them. The full variable domain, its missing parts supplied by reference TRBV2 and TRBJ1-1, is EPEVTQTPSHQVTQMGQEVILRCVPISNHLYFYWYRQILGQKVEFLVSFYNNEISEKSEIFDDQFSVERPDGSNFTLKIRSTKLEDSAMYFCASSGAPRGRTEAFFGQGTRLTVV.